This TCR beta chain comes out of a study of shared clonotypes between healthy human individuals. Study-wide points: The study found lower generation probabilities in non-shared clonotypes than in those shared by all four donors.

In regard to this clone: Its matching antigen is unknown.

Each sorted subset replicate got 200 ng genomic DNA, 25,000 to 35,000 genomes. Sequenced by immunoSEQ multiplex PCR; TCRdb stores in-frame clones only, minus some. Among hundreds of thousands of clones listed, around 72% were seen once. This CDR3 comprises 12 residues. Per germline, CDR1 SGHRS and CDR2 YFSETQ. V lost 0 bases, J lost 5 bases, and 5 bases lay in between. Caucasian adults living in Nashville, Tennessee, provided all samples. CD45RA-negative memory and CD45RA+ naive subsets were split from the CD4+ cells. The rearrangement uses TRBV5-1 and TRBJ1-1; the D is unclear. The sample taken for sequencing was memory CD4+ T cells sorted from blood. Subset meaning: CD45RA-negative fraction. This receptor was identified in a woman aged 25 to 39 in good health. CDR3 coding DNA: TGCGCCAGCAGCTTGGTGGAGACTGAAGCTTTCTTT. Its translation is CASSLVETEAFF.